This is a list of T cell receptor beta chains from one sample in a study of T cell responses to AZD1222 COVID-19 vaccine. Assay: immunoSEQ multiplex PCR; the TCRdb copy retains only in-frame clones and omits some. The sample yields around 160,000 clones, about 91% seen once. This material consisted of peripheral blood, taken on day 0 of AZD1222 vaccination. These receptors originate from an adult in good health. CDR3s include the opening cysteine and the closing phenylalanine or tryptophan. The D gene is left open where the match is weak. Not all rows give a size; the values are once, few, many and, for expanded clones, a class.

j_gene | d_gene | v_gene | abundance | CDR3aa | CDR3nt
TRBJ1-5 | NA | TRBV7-9 | once | CASSVWTDDSNQPQHF | TGTGCCAGCAGCGTGTGGACGGATGATAGCAATCAGCCCCAGCATTTT
TRBJ2-3 | TRBD1 | TRBV5-1 | NA | CASSLGGQGFTDTQYF | TGCGCCAGCAGCTTGGGAGGACAGGGCTTCACAGATACGCAGTATTTT
TRBJ1-2 | NA | TRBV7-9 | NA | CASSWGGNSGGTF | TGTGCCAGCAGCTGGGGGGGGAACTCCGGTGGCACCTTC
TRBJ2-7 | NA | TRBV6-2/TRBV6-3 | once | CASSSAGASSYEQYF | TGTGCCAGCAGTTCCGCCGGAGCGAGCTCCTACGAGCAGTACTTC
TRBJ2-6 | TRBD1 | TRBV5-4 | NA | CASSAQGAGANVLTF | TGTGCCAGCAGCGCGCAGGGGGCTGGGGCCAACGTCCTGACTTTC
TRBJ1-5 | NA | TRBV19 | NA | CASSRVIGVGQPQHF | TGTGCCAGTAGTAGGGTAATAGGGGTCGGTCAGCCCCAGCATTTT
TRBJ2-4 | NA | TRBV7-9 | NA | CASSRALAVAKNIQYF | TGTGCCAGCAGCCGGGCCTTGGCGGTGGCCAAAAACATTCAGTACTTC
TRBJ1-2 | TRBD1 | TRBV7-3 | NA | CASSPLRTGMDGYTF | TGTGCCAGCAGCCCTCTACGGACAGGGATGGATGGCTACACCTTC
TRBJ2-7 | NA | TRBV18 | NA | CASSLQGGRLANEQYF | TGTGCCAGCTCACTACAAGGGGGAAGACTAGCCAACGAGCAGTACTTC
TRBJ1-4 | TRBD1 | TRBV4-3 | NA | CASSRSDRTNEKLFF | TGCGCCAGCAGCCGGTCGGACAGGACTAATGAAAAACTGTTTTTT
TRBJ1-2 | NA | TRBV5-5 | NA | CASSLADSSTYGYTF | TGTGCCAGCAGCTTGGCCGACAGCTCTACCTATGGCTACACCTTC
TRBJ1-6 | NA | TRBV6-5 | few | CASSYSGRGNSPLHF | TGTGCCAGCAGTTACTCGGGCCGGGGGAATTCACCCCTCCACTTT
TRBJ1-5 | NA | TRBV24-1 | NA | CATSDGRKPGEPQHF | TGTGCCACCAGTGATGGCCGGAAGCCAGGTGAGCCCCAGCATTTT
TRBJ1-6 | NA | TRBV16 | NA | CASSQTRPSPLHF | TGTGCCAGCAGCCAAACCCGACCCTCACCCCTCCACTTT